These 32 T cell receptor beta chains were sequenced from one sample in a study of spatial heterogeneity in lung cancer. From the 5' RACE reads, TCRdb called clonotypes with MiXCR, one entry per CDR3 protein. The table has tens of thousands of distinct CDR3 sequences, around 5.2% seen once; the top ten hold 25% to 30%. The time point: sample taken at primary tumor resection. Tumor, nontumor lung or frozen PBMC supplied whole RNA that was sequenced unsorted. The material sequenced was PBMCs, taken at surgery. These receptors were obtained from a female donor with early-stage non-small cell lung cancer.

This clonotype was seen many times. This chain joins TRBV28 and TRBJ1-1; D perhaps matches TRBD1 (5 bases). This CDR3 contains 13 residues. The germline V gene has CDR1 MDHEN and CDR2 SYDVKM. V was trimmed by 6 bases and J by 1 base, leaving 9 bases between them. CDR3 DNA sequence: TGTGCCAGCAGAGGGCAGGGGAACACTGAAGCTTTCTTT. Its translation is CASRGQGNTEAFF.

In this sample, this clonotype turned up many times. The chain has TRBV7-9 and TRBJ2-1, with D possibly being TRBD2 (6 bases). CDR1 is SEHNR and CDR2 is FQNEAQ in the germline V gene (reference sequence). V lost 3 bases to trimming and J lost 0 bases, with 12 bases between them. This CDR3 comprises 16 residues. CDR3 nucleotides: TGTGCCAGCAGCTTCGACCGGGGGACCTCCTACAATGAGCAGTTCTTC. Translated, it gives CASSFDRGTSYNEQFF.

This clonotype was seen ten or more times. The chain joins TRBV4-3 to TRBJ2-1; D is perhaps TRBD1 or TRBD2 (6 bases each). The CDR3 runs 14 residues. In germline, CDR1 is LGHNA, CDR2 YSLEER. The ends were cut back, 1 base at V and 7 bases at J, with 11 bases in the middle. For the CDR3, the DNA is TGCGCCAGCAGCCAAGGGGGGGCCCGGAATGAGCAGTTCTTC. It specifies CASSQGGARNEQFF.

This clonotype turned up a few times. V and J are TRBV20-1 and TRBJ2-7; no clear D. The CDR3 contains 12 residues. CDR1 and CDR2 (germline): DFQATT, SNEGSKA (reference sequence). V was shortened by 3 bases and J by 6 bases, with 12 bases between the two germline ends. CDR3 nucleotides: TGCAGTGCTAGGAGGCAGACTGTCGAGCAGTACTTC. Its translation: CSARRQTVEQYF.

This chain uses TRBV6-1 with TRBJ2-1; unclear D gene. Looked up from germline, CDR1 is MNHNS and CDR2 is SASEGT. The V and J ends lost 2 bases and 2 bases respectively, with 13 bases between them. The CDR3 contains 16 residues. The CDR3: CASSELGVSAYNEQFF. The DNA of the CDR3 is TGTGCCAGCAGTGAATTGGGCGTTTCGGCCTACAATGAGCAGTTCTTC.

This clonotype was recorded at least ten times. V gene TRBV4-3 combines with J gene TRBJ1-2; D possibly corresponds to TRBD1 (6 bases). The CDR3 runs 13 residues. V was pared by 0 bases and J by 6 bases, with 8 bases between. Germline CDR1 LGHNA, CDR2 YSLEER. The chain's CDR3 is CASSQDWTDGYTF. The CDR3 DNA follows: TGCGCCAGCAGCCAAGATTGGACAGATGGCTACACCTTC.

This clonotype was detected ten times or more. The J gene is TRBJ1-6, the V gene TRBV5-1; 8 bases are shared with TRBD1. The CDR3 is 15 residues long. The J segment lost 10 bases and the V segment lost 4 bases, leaving 10 bases of the junction unmatched. CDR1 is SGHRS, CDR2 YFSETQ, per germline. The CDR3: CASSLTTGDGSPLHF. For the CDR3, the DNA is TGCGCCAGCAGCCTCACGACAGGGGACGGGTCACCCCTCCACTTT.

The chain combines TRBV7-2 with TRBJ2-3; 8 bases fit TRBD2. CDR3 length: 17 amino acids. J gave up 5 bases and V 1 base, and 11 bases lay outside the gene matches. CDR1 SGHTA and CDR2 FQGNSA come from the germline V gene. The CDR3 here is CASSLDPAGLDIDTQYF. The CDR3 nucleotides read TGTGCCAGCAGCTTAGACCCCGCGGGACTAGATATAGATACGCAGTATTTT.

The chain joins TRBV3-1 to TRBJ1-1; D may be TRBD1 (5 bases). Germline V gene lookup returns CDR1 LGHDT and CDR2 YNNKEL (reference sequence). V dropped 0 bases and J dropped 3 bases, with 8 bases sitting between them. There are 14 residues in the CDR3. The CDR3 DNA reads as TGTGCCAGCAGCCAAGAGGGGGGATACACTGAAGCTTTCTTT. Translating gives CASSQEGGYTEAFF.

There are many counts of this clonotype. The chain links TRBV6-4 to TRBJ1-1; D is ambiguous. Per germline, CDR1 MRHNA and CDR2 SNTAGT. CDR3 length: 15 residues. Trimming left V 0 bases short and J 7 bases short, with 15 bases between. Written as DNA, the CDR3 is TGTGCCAGCAGTGACTCGAGCCTGGGTAGGAGTGAAGCTTTCTTT. This sequence encodes CASSDSSLGRSEAFF.

In its sample, this clonotype was seen many times. The chain carries TRBV5-6 and TRBJ2-5; 12 nucleotides align to TRBD1. V was pared by 2 bases and J by 5 bases, with 7 bases of the junction left unmatched. The CDR3 has 16 residues. Germline V gene lookup returns CDR1 SGHDT and CDR2 YYEEEE. The CDR3 DNA follows: TGTGCCAGCAGCTTCTTCGGGACAGGGGGCTTTGAGACCCAGTACTTC. Its translation is CASSFFGTGGFETQYF.

This clonotype was observed many times. The chain joins TRBV11-2 to TRBJ2-2; the D is unclear. The germline CDR1 and CDR2 sequences are SGHAT and FQNNGV. Trimming shortened V by 8 bases and J by 2 bases, and 6 bases separated the two germline ends. The CDR3 sequence is 12 residues long. Here the CDR3 DNA reads TGTGCCAGCCAACTCAACACCGGGGAGCTGTTTTTT. Protein product: CASQLNTGELFF.

This clonotype has at least ten counts. The chain carries TRBV21-1 and TRBJ2-3; the table's D call, TRBD2, was not checked against the DNA. TRBV21-1 counts as a pseudogene. The CDR3 totals 16 residues. The CDR3 protein is CASRSTGRQSTDTQYF. Written as DNA, the CDR3 is TGTGCCAGCAGAAGCACCGGGAGGCAAAGCACAGATACGCAGTATTTT.

The V and J genes are TRBV11-3 and TRBJ2-3; the D call may be TRBD1 or TRBD2 (5 bases each). Germline values: CDR1 SGHNT, CDR2 YENEEA. The CDR3 spans 13 residues. V lost 5 bases and J 8 bases, leaving 14 bases between the germline ends. Here the CDR3 DNA reads TGTGCCAGCAGCGTCCGACTCGGGGCTACGCAGTATTTT. Translating it yields CASSVRLGATQYF.

The chain employs TRBV7-2 and TRBJ1-1; the D gene is possibly TRBD1 (6 bases). CDR3 length: 15 residues. Germline loops: CDR1 SGHTA, CDR2 FQGNSA. V shed 2 bases and J shed 4 bases, with 14 bases lying between them. This chain's CDR3 is CASSLIKGGVTEAFF. For the CDR3, the DNA is TGTGCCAGCAGCTTAATTAAAGGGGGAGTCACTGAAGCTTTCTTT. The full variable domain, its missing parts supplied by reference TRBV7-2 and TRBJ1-1, is GAGVSQSPSNKVTEKGKDVELRCDPISGHTALYWYRQSLGQGLEFLIYFQGNSAPDKSGLPSDRFSAERTGGSVSTLTIQRTQQEDSAVYLCASSLIKGGVTEAFFGQGTRLTVV.

This clonotype was recorded at least ten times. The genes are TRBV2 and TRBJ2-6; D uncertain. Trimming cost V 7 bases and J 0 bases, with 10 bases left between them. Germline V gives CDR1 SNHLY, CDR2 FYNNEI. The CDR3 runs to 15 residues. The chain's CDR3 is CASMTALSGANVLTF. CDR3 DNA: TGTGCCAGCATGACTGCCCTCTCTGGGGCCAACGTCCTGACTTTC.

This clonotype was counted only a few times. The chain links TRBV11-2 to TRBJ1-2; D not certain. Germline V gives CDR1 SGHAT, CDR2 FQNNGV. V was trimmed by 0 bases and J by 2 bases, leaving 16 bases between them. The CDR3 extends over 17 amino acids. The CDR3 nucleotides read TGTGCCAGCAGCTTAGATCTCACAGCAGGCCTAAACTATGGCTACACCTTC. It yields the protein CASSLDLTAGLNYGYTF.

By frequency in the sample, this clonotype is medium-sized. This chain joins TRBV10-3 and TRBJ1-2, with D perhaps TRBD1 (6 bases). Deletions cut 0 bases from V and 8 bases from J, with 16 bases between. The CDR3 loop spans 15 amino acids. Germline V gives CDR1 ENHRY, CDR2 SYGVKD. The CDR3 region is CAISESPLTGKGYTF. The DNA of the CDR3 is TGTGCCATCAGTGAGTCCCCCCTCACAGGGAAAGGCTACACCTTC.

This clonotype has at least ten counts. DNA of the CDR3: TGCAGTGCCATCCGGGGGTTCCAAAATGAGCAGTTCTTC. This sequence encodes CSAIRGFQNEQFF. The V gene is TRBV20-1, the J gene TRBJ2-1, with a weak D call TRBD2 (6 bases). The CDR3 sequence is 13 residues long. CDR1 is DFQATT, CDR2 SNEGSKA, per germline (reference sequence). V was clipped by 6 bases and J by 7 bases, with 16 bases between them.

At least ten counts were recorded for this clonotype. The chain recombines TRBV2 with TRBJ1-1; 7 bases align to TRBD1. The germline gives CDR1 SNHLY, CDR2 FYNNEI. Trimming removed 4 bases from V and 5 bases from J; junction bases left unmatched: 7. This CDR3 has 14 residues. DNA for the CDR3: TGTGCCAGCAGTGCCAGGACAGGACTGACTGAAGCTTTCTTT. Protein: CASSARTGLTEAFF.

This clonotype was recorded a few times. The gene calls are TRBV19 and TRBJ1-4; tentative D call: TRBD1 (6 bases). Germline CDR1 is LNHDA and CDR2 is SQIVND (reference sequence). Trimming removed 4 bases at V and 8 bases at J, with 20 bases between. The CDR3 sequence is 16 residues long. The CDR3: CASSTPTSWTEEKLFF. The DNA for the CDR3 is TGTGCCAGTAGTACCCCTACATCATGGACAGAGGAAAAACTGTTTTTT.

The chain uses TRBV10-1 and TRBJ2-5, with a possible D match to TRBD1 (5 bases). Trimming cost V 3 bases and J 5 bases, with 13 bases left between them. This CDR3 region has 14 residues. Germline V gene lookup returns CDR1 WNHNN and CDR2 SYGVQD (reference sequence). CDR3 residues: CASSDLGPQETQYF. CDR3 in DNA: TGCGCCAGCAGTGATTTGGGGCCTCAGGAGACCCAGTACTTC.

This clonotype was counted at least ten times. The chain recombines TRBV24-1 with TRBJ2-2, with D uncertain. Trimming took 4 bases from V and 7 from J, leaving 3 bases between them. Germline assignment: CDR1 KGHDR and CDR2 SFDVKD. The CDR3 loop spans 11 amino acids. DNA of the CDR3: TGTGCCACCAGTGAAGTCGGGGAGCTGTTTTTT. This sequence encodes CATSEVGELFF.

The table lists this clonotype with many counts. The chain is built from TRBV20-1 and TRBJ1-2, with TRBD1 identical over 7 bases. Germline-derived CDR1 and CDR2 are DFQATT and SNEGSKA (reference sequence). The CDR3 is made up of 10 amino acids. Germline trimming cut 5 bases from V and 7 bases from J; bases unmatched to any gene: 1. The CDR3 nucleotides read TGCAGTGCTGGGGACAGTGGCTACACCTTC. Its protein product is CSAGDSGYTF.

This clonotype came up many times. The chain couples TRBV18 to TRBJ2-3; 7 positions agree with TRBD2. CDR1 is KGHSH and CDR2 is LQKENI in the germline V gene. The CDR3 loop spans 16 amino acids. The J segment lost 0 bases and the V segment lost 5 bases, leaving 8 bases of the junction unmatched. The CDR3 DNA reads as TGTGCCAGCTCAGAGTGGGGGACTACTAGCACAGATACGCAGTATTTT. This sequence encodes CASSEWGTTSTDTQYF.

This clonotype was seen many times. The V and J genes are TRBV15 and TRBJ2-7, with D unclear. Deletions cut 1 base from V and 13 bases from J, with 17 bases between. The germline V gene encodes CDR1 LNHNV and CDR2 YYDKDF (reference sequence). The CDR3 is 13 residues long. CDR3 loop: CATSRAEAERVYF. For the CDR3, the DNA is TGTGCCACCAGCAGAGCTGAGGCTGAGCGTGTATACTTC.

This clonotype was picked up many times. The CDR3 bases are TGCGCCAGCAGCTCCACTAGCGGTTGGGCCTACGAGCAGTACTTC. This gives the protein CASSSTSGWAYEQYF. The genes are TRBV5-1 and TRBJ2-7, with TRBD2 matching 8 bases. CDR1 and CDR2 (germline): SGHRS, YFSETQ. The CDR3 is 15 residues long. J gave up 2 bases and V 3 bases, and 7 bases lay outside the gene matches.

This clonotype was picked up a small number of times. J is TRBJ2-5 and V is TRBV6-6; 7 bases are a match to TRBD1. V shed 6 bases, J shed 5 bases, and the junction held 18 bases outside the gene matches. Germline loops: CDR1 MNHNY, CDR2 SVGAGI (reference sequence). The CDR3 loop spans 17 amino acids. The CDR3 sequence: CASSPASGGRRGETQYF. CDR3 nucleotide sequence: TGTGCCAGCAGCCCCGCGTCAGGGGGACGCCGTGGGGAGACCCAGTACTTC.

This clonotype was counted only a few times. The chain employs TRBV5-1 and TRBJ2-2; no clear D gene. This CDR3 contains 16 residues. Germline assignment: CDR1 SGHRS and CDR2 YFSETQ. Trimming stripped 4 bases from V and 1 base from J, with 14 bases between. Here the CDR3 DNA reads TGCGCCAGCAGCCCGTCCATTCAAAGGAACACCGGGGAGCTGTTTTTT. Translated: CASSPSIQRNTGELFF.

This clonotype was seen a few times. J is TRBJ2-3 and V is TRBV5-6; 12 bases match TRBD2. The CDR3 is 16 amino acids. J gave up 0 bases and V 5 bases, and 4 bases lay outside the gene matches. Germline V gene sequence: CDR1 SGHDT, CDR2 YYEEEE. DNA of the CDR3: TGTGCCAGCAGGTTCGGACTAGCGGGGAGCACAGATACGCAGTATTTT. It encodes CASRFGLAGSTDTQYF.

The sample holds many counts of this clonotype. This chain joins TRBV6-5 and TRBJ2-5, with TRBD1 identical over 7 bases. The CDR3 extends over 14 amino acids. With V trimmed by 2 bases and J by 3 bases, 3 bases remained unmatched. Germline values: CDR1 MNHEY, CDR2 SVGAGI. The CDR3, as DNA: TGTGCCAGCAGTTACGGACAGGCTGAAGAGACCCAGTACTTC. It codes for CASSYGQAEETQYF.

This clonotype has only a few counts. The chain combines TRBV7-3 with TRBJ2-1, with 8 bases lining up with TRBD2. Germline V gene data show CDR1 as SGHTA and CDR2 as FQGTGA. CDR3 length: 14 residues. The V gene end was trimmed by 5 bases and the J gene end by 5 bases; junction bases not matched to a gene: 5. The DNA for the CDR3 is TGTGCCAGCAGCCCGACTAGCGACCACAATGAGCAGTTCTTC. This codes for CASSPTSDHNEQFF.